This T cell receptor (beta chain) was identified in a study of blood T cell repertoires in COVID-19. The V and J ends lost 3 bases and 2 bases, in that order; junction bases with no gene match: 8. This CDR3 comprises 15 residues. From germline, CDR1 is SGDLS and CDR2 YYNGEE. Authors' analysis steps: For nucleated cells, counts were estimated from reference gene primer amplification. Sequencing used immunoSEQ multiplex PCR; TCRdb keeps in-frame clones, though not all of them. V and J calls and clone size follow that table, whereas D and trimming were derived from the DNA. The data hold some 150,000 clones, with roughly 91% observed a single time.

The sequencing sample was made of peripheral blood. The origin of this receptor is a man aged 55-75 years with active or convalescent COVID-19. V gene TRBV9 combines with J gene TRBJ2-7, with TRBD1 identical over 7 bases. CDR3 in DNA: TGTGCCAGCAGCGCCTCAGGGGGATACACCTACGAGCAGTACTTC. This sequence encodes CASSASGGYTYEQYF.